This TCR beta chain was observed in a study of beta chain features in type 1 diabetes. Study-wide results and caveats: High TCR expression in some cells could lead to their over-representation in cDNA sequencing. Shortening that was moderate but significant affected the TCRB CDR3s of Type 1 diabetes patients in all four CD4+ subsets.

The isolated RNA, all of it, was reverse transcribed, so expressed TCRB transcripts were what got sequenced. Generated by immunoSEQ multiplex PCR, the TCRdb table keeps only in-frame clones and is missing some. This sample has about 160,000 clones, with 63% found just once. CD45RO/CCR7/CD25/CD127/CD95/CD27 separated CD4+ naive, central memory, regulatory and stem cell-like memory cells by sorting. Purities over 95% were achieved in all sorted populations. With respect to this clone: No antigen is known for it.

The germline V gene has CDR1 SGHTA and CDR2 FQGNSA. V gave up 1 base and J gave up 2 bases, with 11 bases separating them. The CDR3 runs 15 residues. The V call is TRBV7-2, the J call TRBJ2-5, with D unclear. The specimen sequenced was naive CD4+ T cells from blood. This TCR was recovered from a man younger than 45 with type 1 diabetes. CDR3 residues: CASSLGGSRQETQYF. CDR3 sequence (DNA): TGTGCCAGCAGCTTAGGAGGCAGCAGGCAAGAGACCCAGTACTTC.